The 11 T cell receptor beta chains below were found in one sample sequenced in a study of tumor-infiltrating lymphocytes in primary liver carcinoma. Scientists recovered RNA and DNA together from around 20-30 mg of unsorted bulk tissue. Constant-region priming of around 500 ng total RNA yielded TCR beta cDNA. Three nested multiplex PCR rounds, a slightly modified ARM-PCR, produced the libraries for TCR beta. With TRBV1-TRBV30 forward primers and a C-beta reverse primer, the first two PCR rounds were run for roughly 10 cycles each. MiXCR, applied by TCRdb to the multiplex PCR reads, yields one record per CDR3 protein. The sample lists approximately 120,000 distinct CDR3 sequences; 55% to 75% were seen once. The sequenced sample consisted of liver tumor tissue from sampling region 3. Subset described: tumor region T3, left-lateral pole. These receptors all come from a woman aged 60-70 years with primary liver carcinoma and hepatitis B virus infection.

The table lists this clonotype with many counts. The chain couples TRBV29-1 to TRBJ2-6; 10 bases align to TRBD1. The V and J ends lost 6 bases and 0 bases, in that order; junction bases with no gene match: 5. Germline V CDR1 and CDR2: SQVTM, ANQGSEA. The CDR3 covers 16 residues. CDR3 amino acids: CSVRGQGSSGANVLTF. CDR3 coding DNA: TGCAGCGTCCGGGGACAGGGGAGCTCTGGGGCCAACGTCCTGACTTTC.

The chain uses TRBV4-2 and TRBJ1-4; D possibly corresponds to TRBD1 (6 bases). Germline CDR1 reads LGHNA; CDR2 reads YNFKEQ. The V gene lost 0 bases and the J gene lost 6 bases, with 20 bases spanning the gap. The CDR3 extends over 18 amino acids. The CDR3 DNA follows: TGTGCCAGCAGCCAAGATTGGGCTGCTGGGGGCGCACATGAAAAACTGTTTTTT. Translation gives CASSQDWAAGGAHEKLFF.

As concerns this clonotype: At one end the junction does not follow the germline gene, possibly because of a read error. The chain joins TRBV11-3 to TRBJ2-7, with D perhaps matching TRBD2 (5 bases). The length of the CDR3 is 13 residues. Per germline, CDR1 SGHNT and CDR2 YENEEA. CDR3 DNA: TGTGCCAGCCGCTTGTCCGGGGTTGACGAGCAGTACTTC. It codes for CASRLSGVDEQYF.

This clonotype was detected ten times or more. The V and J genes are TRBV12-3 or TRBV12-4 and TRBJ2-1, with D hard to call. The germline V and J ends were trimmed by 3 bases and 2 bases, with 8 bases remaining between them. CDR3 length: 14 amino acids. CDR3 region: CASSFGSTYNEQFF. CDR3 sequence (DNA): TGTGCCAGCAGTTTCGGATCAACCTACAATGAGCAGTTCTTC.

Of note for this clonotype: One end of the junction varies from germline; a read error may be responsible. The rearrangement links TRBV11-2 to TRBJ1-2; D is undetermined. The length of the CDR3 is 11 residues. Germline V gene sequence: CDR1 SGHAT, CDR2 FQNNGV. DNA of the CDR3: TGTGCCGGCAGCCCGGGCTACGGCTACACTTTC. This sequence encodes CAGSPGYGYTF.

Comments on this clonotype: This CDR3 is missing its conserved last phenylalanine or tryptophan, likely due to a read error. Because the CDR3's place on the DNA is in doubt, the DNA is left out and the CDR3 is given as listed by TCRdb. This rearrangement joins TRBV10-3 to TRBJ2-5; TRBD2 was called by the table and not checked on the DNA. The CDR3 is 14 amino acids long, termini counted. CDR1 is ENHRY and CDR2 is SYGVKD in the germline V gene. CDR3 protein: CAIGLSGKGETLYL.

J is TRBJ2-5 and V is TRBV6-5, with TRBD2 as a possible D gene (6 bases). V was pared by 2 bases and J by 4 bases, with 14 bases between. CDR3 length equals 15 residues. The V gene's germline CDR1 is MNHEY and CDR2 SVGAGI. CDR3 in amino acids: CASSYTAGGIETQYF. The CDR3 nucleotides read TGTGCCAGCAGTTACACGGCAGGCGGGATAGAGACCCAGTACTTC.

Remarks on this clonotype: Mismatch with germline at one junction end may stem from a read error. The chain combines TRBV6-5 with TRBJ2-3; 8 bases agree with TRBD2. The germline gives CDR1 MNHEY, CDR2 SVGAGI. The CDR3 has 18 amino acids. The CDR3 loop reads CASSPSRAGGLGTYTQYF. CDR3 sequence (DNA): TGTGCCAGCAGTCCCTCTCGTGCGGGAGGCCTCGGCACATATACGCAGTATTTT.

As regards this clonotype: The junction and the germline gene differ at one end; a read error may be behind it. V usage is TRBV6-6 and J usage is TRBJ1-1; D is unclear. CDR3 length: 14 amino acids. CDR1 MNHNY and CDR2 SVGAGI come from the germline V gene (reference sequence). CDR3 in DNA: TGTCCCAGCATTACCGCAGAAATGAACACTGAGGCTTTCTTT. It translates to CPSITAEMNTEAFF.

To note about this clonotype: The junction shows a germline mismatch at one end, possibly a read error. CDR3 sequence reads: CARSLHLAGLSYEQYF. The CDR3 DNA sequence: TGTGCCAGGAGTTTGCACCTAGCGGGCCTCTCCTACGAGCAGTACTTC. The rearrangement uses TRBV28 and TRBJ2-7; the match to TRBD2 covers 8 bases. The CDR3 spans 16 residues. Germline values: CDR1 MDHEN, CDR2 SYDVKM.

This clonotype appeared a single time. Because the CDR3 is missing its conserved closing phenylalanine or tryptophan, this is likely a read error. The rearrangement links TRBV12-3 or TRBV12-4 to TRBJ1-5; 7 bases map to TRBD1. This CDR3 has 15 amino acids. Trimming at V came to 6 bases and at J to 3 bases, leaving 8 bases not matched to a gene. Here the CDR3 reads CASSPTGDINQPQHL. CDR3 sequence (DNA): TGTGCCAGCAGCCCAACAGGGGATATCAATCAGCCCCAGCATCTT.